Listed below are T cell receptor beta chains from one sample, sequenced in a study of Graves' ophthalmopathy and Graves' hyperthyroidism. From the multiplex PCR reads, TCRdb called clonotypes with MiXCR, one entry per CDR3 protein. The sample lists approximately 640,000 distinct CDR3 sequences; more than 40% were seen once. The sequencing sample was made of peripheral blood. These receptors were obtained from an adult man with Graves' ophthalmopathy. Both conserved end residues are part of each CDR3. D genes are given only for firm matches. For some rows the clone size is stated as once, few or many, or as a class when expanded; others skip it.

many	TRBV25-1	.	TRBJ1-5	TGTGCCAGCACCTCTAGTGGGAATCAGCCCCAGCATTTT	CASTSSGNQPQHF
many	TRBV7-9	TRBD1	TRBJ2-6	TGTGCCAGCAGCCGAGGGACAGGGCGGCTCTCTGGGGCCAACGTCCTGACTTTC	CASSRGTGRLSGANVLTF
.	TRBV3-1	TRBD1	TRBJ2-7	TGTGCCAGCAGCCAAGGACAGGGGGACACCTCCTACGAGCAGTACTTC	CASSQGQGDTSYEQYF
many	TRBV12-3/TRBV12-4	.	TRBJ1-2	TGTGCCAGCACCCCCCAGGGAAACTATGGCTACACCTTC	CASTPQGNYGYTF
once	TRBV25-1	TRBD2	TRBJ2-3	TGTGCCAGCAGTTGGACTAGCGGGGCCAGCACAGATACGCAGTATTTT	CASSWTSGASTDTQYF
many	TRBV12-3/TRBV12-4	.	TRBJ1-4	TGTGCCAGTAGACAGGAGGAAAAACTGTTTTTT	CASRQEEKLFF
many	TRBV20-1	.	TRBJ1-2	TGCAGTGCCGAAGAAGCAGGGACCCCCTATGGCTACACCTTC	CSAEEAGTPYGYTF
.	TRBV7-9	.	TRBJ2-1	TGTGCCAGCAGCCGCCGGGACAACCAAGAGACTCAGTTCTTC	CASSRRDNQETQFF
few	TRBV25-1	.	TRBJ1-6	TGTGCCAGCAGTGAAGGGACAACGGAATCACCCCTCCACTTT	CASSEGTTESPLHF
.	TRBV7-4	.	TRBJ1-5	TGTGCCAGCAGCGTAGCGGGGATCTATCAGCCCCAGCATTTT	CASSVAGIYQPQHF
many	TRBV12-3/TRBV12-4	.	TRBJ2-7	TGTGCCAGCAGTATCCACAGGCCCGAGCAGTACTTC	CASSIHRPEQYF
once	TRBV25-1	.	TRBJ1-2	TGTGCTAGAGTAACAGGTGCTAACTATGGCTACACCTTC	CARVTGANYGYTF
.	TRBV7-9	TRBD2	TRBJ2-7	TGTGCCAGCAGCTCCTATAGCGGGGGTAGCACCGGGGAGCTGTACTTC	CASSSYSGGSTGELYF
many	TRBV19	TRBD1	TRBJ1-1	TGTGCCAGTAGTATGGGGGACAGGGGCTTGACTGAAGCTTTCTTT	CASSMGDRGLTEAFF
.	TRBV25-1	.	TRBJ1-2	TGTGCCAGCAGTGAGATAGCGGGGGGCCATGGCTACACCTTC	CASSEIAGGHGYTF
.	TRBV12-3/TRBV12-4	TRBD1	TRBJ2-5	TGTGCCAGCAGTAGCAGGGGGCTGGAGACCCAGTACTTC	CASSSRGLETQYF
many	TRBV14	TRBD1	TRBJ1-2	TGTGCCAGCAGCCGAGGGACAGGGGCTTTCTATGGCTACACCTTC	CASSRGTGAFYGYTF
.	TRBV15	.	TRBJ1-5	TGTGCCACCTGGGGGGGCCAGCCCCAGCATTTT	CATWGGQPQHF
many	TRBV10-2	TRBD2	TRBJ2-5	TGCGCCAGCAGTGTGGGCGGGAGCAGGGTGGAGACCCAGTACTTC	CASSVGGSRVETQYF
few	TRBV6-6	.	TRBJ1-1	TGTGCCAGCAGTTACTCGCCGGGTGAAGCTTTCTTT	CASSYSPGEAFF
.	TRBV10-3	TRBD1	TRBJ2-7	TGTGCCTCTGCCTGGACAGGGGATTACGAGCAGTACTTC	CASAWTGDYEQYF
few	TRBV5-1	.	TRBJ1-4	TGCGCCAGCAGCTCTCTGGGGACGACTAATGAAAAACTGTTTTTT	CASSSLGTTNEKLFF
many	TRBV9	.	TRBJ1-4	TGTGCCAGCAGCGTAGGTGGGGACTGGAATGAAAAACTGTTTTTT	CASSVGGDWNEKLFF
.	TRBV25-1	TRBD2	TRBJ2-5	TGTGCCAGCAGTGACTGGACTAGCGGGAGTTGGTCGCAAGAGACCCAGTACTTC	CASSDWTSGSWSQETQYF
many	TRBV2	.	TRBJ1-1	TGTGCCAGCTTGGGAGCCCCAGGCCCTAACACTGAAGCTTTCTTT	CASLGAPGPNTEAFF
.	TRBV7-3	TRBD1	TRBJ1-6	TGTGCCAGCAGCCGGTGGGACAGGACGTATAATTCACCCCTCCACTTT	CASSRWDRTYNSPLHF
.	TRBV10-3	.	TRBJ1-6	TGTGCCATCAGTGGGGGGGCTGGGTCACCCCTCCACTTT	CAISGGAGSPLHF
many	TRBV2	.	TRBJ2-7	TGTGCCACCGGGTCGGGGGCGACCTACGAGCAGTACTTC	CATGSGATYEQYF
.	TRBV19	TRBD2	TRBJ2-2	TGTGCCAGTAGTATATCCCCCCTAGGGGCGGGGGTGAACACCGGGGAGCTGTTTTTT	CASSISPLGAGVNTGELFF
many	TRBV7-6	.	TRBJ2-7	TGTGCCAGCAGTCCCCGGGACGGACGCTCCTACGAGCAGTACTTC	CASSPRDGRSYEQYF
.	TRBV25-1	TRBD2	TRBJ2-7	TGTGCCAGCAGTGAATTGGGACTAGCGGGGATCTACGAGCAGTACTTC	CASSELGLAGIYEQYF
.	TRBV20-1	TRBD2	TRBJ2-7	TGCAGTGCTAGAGGTGTTAGCGGGAGACCGTACGAGCAGTACTTC	CSARGVSGRPYEQYF
.	TRBV30	.	TRBJ1-6	TGTGCCTGGAGTGCAGTGAATAATTCACCCCTCCACTTT	CAWSAVNNSPLHF
few	TRBV3-2	.	TRBJ2-5	TGTGCCAGCAGCCAAACAACGGCCCGCGGGAAGACCCAGTACTTC	CASSQTTARGKTQYF
many	TRBV15	.	TRBJ1-5	TGTGCCACCAGCAGAGGACAGAACAATCAGCCCCAGCATTTT	CATSRGQNNQPQHF
few	TRBV20-1	TRBD1	TRBJ1-6	TGCAGTGCTAGAGACCCTGGCAAGACAGGGCTTCTCTATAATTCACCCCTCCACTTT	CSARDPGKTGLLYNSPLHF
many	TRBV2	TRBD1	TRBJ2-5	TGTGCCAGCAGTGGACAGGGCAAGACCCAGTACTTC	CASSGQGKTQYF
few	TRBV12-5	.	TRBJ2-5	TGTGCTAGTGGGGACAATACCGGGGAGACCCAGTACTTC	CASGDNTGETQYF
few	TRBV5-4	TRBD1	TRBJ1-3	TGTGCCAGCAGCCAAGGGACAGGGGGCGCAGGGTCTGGAAACACCATATATTTT	CASSQGTGGAGSGNTIYF
.	TRBV11-3	TRBD1	TRBJ2-5	TGTGCCAGCAGCGCGGGACAGGGGGTGGCCCAGTACTTC	CASSAGQGVAQYF